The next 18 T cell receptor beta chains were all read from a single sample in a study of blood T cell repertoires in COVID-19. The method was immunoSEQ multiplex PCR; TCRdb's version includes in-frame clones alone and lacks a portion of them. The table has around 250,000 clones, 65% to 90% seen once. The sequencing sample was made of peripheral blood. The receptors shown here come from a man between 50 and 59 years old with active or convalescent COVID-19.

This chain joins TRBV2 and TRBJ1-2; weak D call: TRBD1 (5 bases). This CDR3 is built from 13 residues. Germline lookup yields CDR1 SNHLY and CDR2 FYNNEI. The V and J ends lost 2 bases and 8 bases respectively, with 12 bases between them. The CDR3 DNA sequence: TGTGCCAGCAGTGAATTGGGCAGGGCGGGCTACACCTTC. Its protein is CASSELGRAGYTF.

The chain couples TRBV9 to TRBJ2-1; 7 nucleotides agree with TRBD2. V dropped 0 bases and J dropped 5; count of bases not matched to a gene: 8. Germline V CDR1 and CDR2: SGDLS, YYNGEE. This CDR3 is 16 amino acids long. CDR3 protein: CASSVGGGRMDNEQFF. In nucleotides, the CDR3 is TGTGCCAGCAGCGTAGGCGGCGGGAGAATGGACAATGAGCAGTTCTTC. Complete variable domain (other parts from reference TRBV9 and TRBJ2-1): DSGVTQTPKHLITATGQRVTLRCSPRSGDLSVYWYQQSLDQGLQFLIQYYNGEERAKGNILERFSAQQFPDLHSELNLSSLELGDSALYFCASSVGGGRMDNEQFFGPGTRLTVL.

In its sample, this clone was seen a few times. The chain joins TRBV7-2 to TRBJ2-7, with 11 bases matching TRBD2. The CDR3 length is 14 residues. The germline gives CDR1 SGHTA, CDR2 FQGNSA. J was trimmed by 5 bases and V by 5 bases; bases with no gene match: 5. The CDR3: CASSLGLAADEQYF. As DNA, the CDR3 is TGTGCCAGCAGCCTGGGACTAGCGGCCGACGAGCAGTACTTC.

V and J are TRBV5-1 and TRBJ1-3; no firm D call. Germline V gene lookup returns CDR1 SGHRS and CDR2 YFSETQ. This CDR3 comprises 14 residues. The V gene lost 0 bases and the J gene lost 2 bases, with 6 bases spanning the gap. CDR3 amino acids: CASSLGSPGNTIYF. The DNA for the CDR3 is TGCGCCAGCAGCTTGGGGAGCCCTGGAAACACCATATATTTT.

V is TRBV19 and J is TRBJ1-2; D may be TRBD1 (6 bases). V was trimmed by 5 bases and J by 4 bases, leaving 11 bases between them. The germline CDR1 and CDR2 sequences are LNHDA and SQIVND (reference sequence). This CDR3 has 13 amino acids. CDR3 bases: TGTGCCAGTAGTTCGCAGGGGCCCTATGGCTACACCTTC. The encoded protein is CASSSQGPYGYTF.

CDR3 residues: CASSLTGQGAAYNEQFF. The DNA of the CDR3 is TGTGCCAGCAGTTTAACAGGACAGGGGGCAGCCTACAATGAGCAGTTCTTC. This chain links TRBV27 with TRBJ2-1; 11 bases are shared with TRBD1. CDR1 is MNHEY, CDR2 SMNVEV, per germline (reference sequence). This CDR3 is built from 17 residues. J was trimmed by 2 bases and V by 2 bases; bases with no gene match: 5.

The CDR3: CASSPAGDGYTF. CDR3 nucleotide sequence: TGTGCCAGCTCACCAGCAGGGGATGGCTACACCTTC. The rearrangement joins TRBV18 to TRBJ1-2; D possibly corresponds to TRBD1 (6 bases). CDR1 and CDR2 from the germline V gene are KGHSH and LQKENI. The CDR3 is 12 residues long. The V end was cut by 2 bases, the J end by 6 bases, with 7 bases between.

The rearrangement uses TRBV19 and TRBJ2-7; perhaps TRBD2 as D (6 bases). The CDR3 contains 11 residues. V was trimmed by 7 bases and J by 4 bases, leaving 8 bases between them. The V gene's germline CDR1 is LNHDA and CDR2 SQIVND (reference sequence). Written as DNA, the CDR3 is TGTGCCAGTATGGGGAGGTACGAGCAGTACTTC. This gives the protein CASMGRYEQYF.

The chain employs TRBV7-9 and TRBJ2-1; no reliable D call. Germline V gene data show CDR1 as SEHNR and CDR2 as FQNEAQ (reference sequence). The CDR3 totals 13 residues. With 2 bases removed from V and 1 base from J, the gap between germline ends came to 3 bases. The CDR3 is CASSLYSYNEQFF. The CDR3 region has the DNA TGTGCCAGCAGCTTATATTCCTACAATGAGCAGTTCTTC.

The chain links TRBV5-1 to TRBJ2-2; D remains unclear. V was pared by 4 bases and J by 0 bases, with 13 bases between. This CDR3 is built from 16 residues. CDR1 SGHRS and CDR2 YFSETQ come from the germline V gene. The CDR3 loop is CASSPVGVTNTGELFF. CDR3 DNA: TGCGCCAGCAGCCCGGTAGGAGTAACGAACACCGGGGAGCTGTTTTTT.

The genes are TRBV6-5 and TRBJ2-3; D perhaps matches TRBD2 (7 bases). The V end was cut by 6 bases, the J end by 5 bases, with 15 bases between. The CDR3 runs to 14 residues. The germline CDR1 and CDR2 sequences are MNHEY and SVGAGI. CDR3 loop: CASRHRGAGDTQYF. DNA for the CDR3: TGTGCCAGCAGACACCGGGGGGCGGGAGATACGCAGTATTTT.

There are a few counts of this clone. This chain's CDR3 is CASSLVFRQPQHF. The CDR3 bases are TGTGCCAGCAGCTTAGTGTTCCGTCAGCCCCAGCATTTT. The V and J genes are TRBV7-9 and TRBJ1-5; D not certain. V lost 1 base to trimming and J lost 6 bases, with 7 bases between them. CDR3 size: 13 residues. Per germline, CDR1 SEHNR and CDR2 FQNEAQ (reference sequence).

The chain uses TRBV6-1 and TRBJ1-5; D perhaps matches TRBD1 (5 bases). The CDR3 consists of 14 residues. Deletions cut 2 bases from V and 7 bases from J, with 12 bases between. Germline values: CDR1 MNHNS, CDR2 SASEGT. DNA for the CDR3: TGTGCCAGCAGTGAAACCAGGGATGTCCAGCCCCAGCATTTT. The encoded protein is CASSETRDVQPQHF.

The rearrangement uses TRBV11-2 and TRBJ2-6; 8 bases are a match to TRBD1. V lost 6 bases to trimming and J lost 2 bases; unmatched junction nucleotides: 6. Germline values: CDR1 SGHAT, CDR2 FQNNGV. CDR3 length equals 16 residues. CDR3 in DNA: TGTGCCAGCAGAACAGTCAGGGGGCCTGGGGCCAACGTCCTGACTTTC. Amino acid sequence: CASRTVRGPGANVLTF.

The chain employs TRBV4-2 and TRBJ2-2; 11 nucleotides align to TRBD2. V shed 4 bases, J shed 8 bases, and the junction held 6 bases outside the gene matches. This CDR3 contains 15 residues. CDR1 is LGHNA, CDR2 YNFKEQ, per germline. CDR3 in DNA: TGTGCCAGCAGCCTTAGCGGGAGGGCCATAGGGGAGCTGTTTTTT. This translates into CASSLSGRAIGELFF.

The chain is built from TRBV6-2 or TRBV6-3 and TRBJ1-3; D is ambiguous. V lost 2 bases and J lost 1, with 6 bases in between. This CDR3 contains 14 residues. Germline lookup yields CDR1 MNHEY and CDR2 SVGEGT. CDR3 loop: CASSYTGSGNTIYF. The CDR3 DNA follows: TGTGCCAGCAGTTACACGGGGTCTGGAAACACCATATATTTT.

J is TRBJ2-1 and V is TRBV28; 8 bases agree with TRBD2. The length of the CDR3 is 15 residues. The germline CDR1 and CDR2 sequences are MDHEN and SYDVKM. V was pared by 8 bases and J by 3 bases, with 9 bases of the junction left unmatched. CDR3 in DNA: TGTGCCAGCCGTCGACTAGCGAACGACTACAATGAGCAGTTCTTC. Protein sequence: CASRRLANDYNEQFF.

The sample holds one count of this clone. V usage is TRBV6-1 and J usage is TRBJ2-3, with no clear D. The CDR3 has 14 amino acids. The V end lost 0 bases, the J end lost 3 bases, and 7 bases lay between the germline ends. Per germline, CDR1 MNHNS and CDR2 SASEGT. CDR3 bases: TGTGCCAGCAGTGAAGCTTGGCCAACAGATACGCAGTATTTT. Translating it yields CASSEAWPTDTQYF.